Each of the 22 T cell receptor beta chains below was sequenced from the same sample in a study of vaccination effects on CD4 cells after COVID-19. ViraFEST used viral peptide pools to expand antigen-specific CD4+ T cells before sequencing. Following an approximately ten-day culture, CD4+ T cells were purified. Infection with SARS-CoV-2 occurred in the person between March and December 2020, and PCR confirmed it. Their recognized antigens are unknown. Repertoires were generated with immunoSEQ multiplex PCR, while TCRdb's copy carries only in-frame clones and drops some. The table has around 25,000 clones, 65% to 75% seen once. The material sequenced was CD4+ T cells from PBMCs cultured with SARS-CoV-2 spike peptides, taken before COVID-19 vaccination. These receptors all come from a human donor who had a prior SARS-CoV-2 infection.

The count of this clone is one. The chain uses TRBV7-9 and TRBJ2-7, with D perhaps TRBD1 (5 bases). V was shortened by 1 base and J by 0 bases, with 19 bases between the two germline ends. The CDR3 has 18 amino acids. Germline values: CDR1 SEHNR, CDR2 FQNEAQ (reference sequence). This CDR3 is CASSLVSWGQTFSYEQYF. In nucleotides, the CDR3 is TGTGCCAGCAGCTTAGTGTCTTGGGGCCAGACCTTCTCCTACGAGCAGTACTTC. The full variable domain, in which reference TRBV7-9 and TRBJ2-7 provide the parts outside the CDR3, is DTGVSQNPRHKITKRGQNVTFRCDPISEHNRLYWYRQTLGQGPEFLTYFQNEAQLEKSRLLSDRFSAERPKGSFSTLEIQRTEQGDSAMYLCASSLVSWGQTFSYEQYFGPGTRLTVT.

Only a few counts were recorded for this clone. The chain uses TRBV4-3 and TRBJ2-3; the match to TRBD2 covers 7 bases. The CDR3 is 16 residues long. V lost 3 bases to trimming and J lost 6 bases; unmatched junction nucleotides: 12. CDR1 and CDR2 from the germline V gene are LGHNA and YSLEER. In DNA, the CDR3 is TGCGCCAGCAGCCAGTGGGCTAGCGGACCGGTTGATACGCAGTATTTT. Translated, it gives CASSQWASGPVDTQYF.

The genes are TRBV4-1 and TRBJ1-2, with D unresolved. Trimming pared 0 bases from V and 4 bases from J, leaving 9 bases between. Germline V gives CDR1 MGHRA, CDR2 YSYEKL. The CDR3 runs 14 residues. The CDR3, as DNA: TGCGCCAGCAGCCAAGATTTTGGACCCTATGGCTACACCTTC. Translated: CASSQDFGPYGYTF.

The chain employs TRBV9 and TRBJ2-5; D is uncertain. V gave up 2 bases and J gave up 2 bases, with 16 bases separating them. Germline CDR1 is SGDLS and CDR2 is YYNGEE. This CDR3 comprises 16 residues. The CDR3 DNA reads TGTGCCAGCAGCGTGGTGTACATAGAACCACAAGAGACCCAGTACTTC. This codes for CASSVVYIEPQETQYF.

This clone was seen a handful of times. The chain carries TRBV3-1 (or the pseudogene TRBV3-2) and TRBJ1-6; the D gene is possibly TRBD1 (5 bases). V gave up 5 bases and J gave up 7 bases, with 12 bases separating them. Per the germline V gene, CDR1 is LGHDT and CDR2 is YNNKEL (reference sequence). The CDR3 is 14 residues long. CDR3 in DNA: TGTGCCAGCAGCAACCGGGGCTCAAATTCACCCCTCCACTTT. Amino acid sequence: CASSNRGSNSPLHF.

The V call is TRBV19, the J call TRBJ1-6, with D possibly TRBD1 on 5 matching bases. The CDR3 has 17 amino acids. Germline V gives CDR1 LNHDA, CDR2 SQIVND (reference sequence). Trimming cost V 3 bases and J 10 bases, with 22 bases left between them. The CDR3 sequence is CASSIRGGAGQNSPLHF. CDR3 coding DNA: TGTGCCAGTAGTATTCGGGGTGGGGCAGGGCAGAACTCACCCCTCCACTTT.

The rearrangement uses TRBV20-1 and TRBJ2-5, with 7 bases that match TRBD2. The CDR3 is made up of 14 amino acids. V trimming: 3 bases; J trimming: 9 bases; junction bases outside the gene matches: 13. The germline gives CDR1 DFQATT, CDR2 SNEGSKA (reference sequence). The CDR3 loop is CSASFASGGEAQYF. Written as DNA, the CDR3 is TGCAGTGCTAGTTTTGCTAGCGGAGGGGAGGCCCAGTACTTC.

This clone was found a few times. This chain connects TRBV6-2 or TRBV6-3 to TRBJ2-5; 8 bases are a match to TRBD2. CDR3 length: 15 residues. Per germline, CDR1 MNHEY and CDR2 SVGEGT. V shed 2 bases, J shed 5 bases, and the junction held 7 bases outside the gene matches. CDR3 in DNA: TGTGCCAGCAGTTACCTGCGGGGGGCCGGGGAGACCCAGTACTTC. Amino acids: CASSYLRGAGETQYF.

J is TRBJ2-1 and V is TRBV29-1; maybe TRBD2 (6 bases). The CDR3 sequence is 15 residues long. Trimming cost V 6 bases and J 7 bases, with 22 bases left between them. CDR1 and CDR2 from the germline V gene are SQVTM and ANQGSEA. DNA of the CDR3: TGCAGCGTCGCGAAAACCGCGACCGGGGGTAATGAGCAGTTCTTC. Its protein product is CSVAKTATGGNEQFF.

The CDR3 region has the DNA TGTGCCAGCTCACCTGACCTGACTGGTCGCTACAATGAGCAGTTCTTC. This gives the protein CASSPDLTGRYNEQFF. The chain joins TRBV18 to TRBJ2-1; D ambiguous. The V and J ends lost 3 bases and 3 bases respectively, with 15 bases between them. Germline CDR1 and CDR2: KGHSH and LQKENI. The CDR3 runs 16 residues.

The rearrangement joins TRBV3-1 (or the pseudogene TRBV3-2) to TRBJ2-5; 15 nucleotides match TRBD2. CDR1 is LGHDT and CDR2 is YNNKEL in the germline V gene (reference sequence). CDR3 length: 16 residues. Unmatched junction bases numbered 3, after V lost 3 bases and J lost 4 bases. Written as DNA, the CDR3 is TGTGCCAGCAGCCACTGGACTAGCGGGAGGGCAGAGACCCAGTACTTC. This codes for CASSHWTSGRAETQYF.

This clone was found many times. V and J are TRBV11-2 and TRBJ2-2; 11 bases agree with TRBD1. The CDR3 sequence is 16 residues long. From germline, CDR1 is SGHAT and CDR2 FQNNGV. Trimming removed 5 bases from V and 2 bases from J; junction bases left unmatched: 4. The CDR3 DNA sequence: TGTGCCAGCAGCCCGAGGACAGGGGGCAACACCGGGGAGCTGTTTTTT. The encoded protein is CASSPRTGGNTGELFF. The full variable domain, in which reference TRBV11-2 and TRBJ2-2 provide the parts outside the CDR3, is EAGVAQSPRYKIIEKRQSVAFWCNPISGHATLYWYQQILGQGPKLLIQFQNNGVVDDSQLPKDRFSAERLKGVDSTLKIQPAKLEDSAVYLCASSPRTGGNTGELFFGEGSRLTVL.

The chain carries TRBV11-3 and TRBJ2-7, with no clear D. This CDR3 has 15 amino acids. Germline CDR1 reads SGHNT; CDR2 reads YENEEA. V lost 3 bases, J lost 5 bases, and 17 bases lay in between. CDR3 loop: CASSFFLGRVNEQYF. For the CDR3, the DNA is TGTGCCAGCAGCTTTTTCCTCGGAAGGGTTAACGAGCAGTACTTC.

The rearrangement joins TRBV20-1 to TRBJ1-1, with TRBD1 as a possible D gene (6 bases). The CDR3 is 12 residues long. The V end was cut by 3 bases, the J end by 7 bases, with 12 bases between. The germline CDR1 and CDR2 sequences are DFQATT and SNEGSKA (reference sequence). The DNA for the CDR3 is TGCAGTGCTAGTCGGGGGACAAGTGAAGCTTTCTTT. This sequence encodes CSASRGTSEAFF.

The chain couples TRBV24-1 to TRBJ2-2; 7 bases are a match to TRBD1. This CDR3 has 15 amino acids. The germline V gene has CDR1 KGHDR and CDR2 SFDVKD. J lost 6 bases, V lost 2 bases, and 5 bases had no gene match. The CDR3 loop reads CATSDYRGKAGELFF. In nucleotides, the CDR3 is TGTGCCACCAGTGATTACAGGGGAAAGGCCGGGGAGCTGTTTTTT.

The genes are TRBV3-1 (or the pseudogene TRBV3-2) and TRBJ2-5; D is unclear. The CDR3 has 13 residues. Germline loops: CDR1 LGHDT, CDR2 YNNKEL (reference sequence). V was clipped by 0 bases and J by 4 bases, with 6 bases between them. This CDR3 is CASSQEMTETQYF. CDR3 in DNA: TGTGCCAGCAGCCAAGAAATGACAGAGACCCAGTACTTC.

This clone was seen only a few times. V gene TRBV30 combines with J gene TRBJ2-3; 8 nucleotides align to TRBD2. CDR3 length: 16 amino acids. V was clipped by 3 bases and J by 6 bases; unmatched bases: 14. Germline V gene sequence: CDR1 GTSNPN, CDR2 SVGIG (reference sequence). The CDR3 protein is CAWSSLRYGGADTQYF. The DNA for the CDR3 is TGTGCCTGGAGCTCTCTTCGATACGGGGGGGCTGATACGCAGTATTTT.

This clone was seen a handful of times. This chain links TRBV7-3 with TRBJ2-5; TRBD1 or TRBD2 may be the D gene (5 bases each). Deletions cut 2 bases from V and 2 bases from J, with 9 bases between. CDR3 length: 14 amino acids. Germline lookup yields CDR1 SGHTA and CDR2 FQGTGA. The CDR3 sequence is CASSLSGTQETQYF. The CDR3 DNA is TGTGCCAGCAGCTTATCCGGGACGCAAGAGACCCAGTACTTC.

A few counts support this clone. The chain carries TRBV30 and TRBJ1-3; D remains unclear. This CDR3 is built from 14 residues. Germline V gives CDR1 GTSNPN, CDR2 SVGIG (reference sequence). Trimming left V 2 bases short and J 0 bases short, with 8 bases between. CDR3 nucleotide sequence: TGTGCCTGGAGTCTTGAGCGCTCTGGAAACACCATATATTTT. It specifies CAWSLERSGNTIYF. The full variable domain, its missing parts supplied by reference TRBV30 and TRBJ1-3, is SQTIHQWPATLVQPVGSPLSLECTVEGTSNPNLYWYRQAAGRGLQLLFYSVGIGQISSEVPQNLSASRPQDRQFILSSKKLLLSDSGFYLCAWSLERSGNTIYFGEGSWLTVV.

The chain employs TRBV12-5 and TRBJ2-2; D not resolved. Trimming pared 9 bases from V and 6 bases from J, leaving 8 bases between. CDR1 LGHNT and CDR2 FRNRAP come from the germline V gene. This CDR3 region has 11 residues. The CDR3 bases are TGTGCTAGCAGTTTTGCCGGGGAGCTGTTTTTT. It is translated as CASSFAGELFF.

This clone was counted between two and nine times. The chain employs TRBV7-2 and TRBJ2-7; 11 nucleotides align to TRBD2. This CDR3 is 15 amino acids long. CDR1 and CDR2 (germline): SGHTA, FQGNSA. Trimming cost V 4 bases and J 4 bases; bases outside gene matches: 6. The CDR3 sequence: CASSSTSGRSYEQYF. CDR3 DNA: TGTGCCAGCAGCTCAACTAGCGGGAGATCGTACGAGCAGTACTTC.

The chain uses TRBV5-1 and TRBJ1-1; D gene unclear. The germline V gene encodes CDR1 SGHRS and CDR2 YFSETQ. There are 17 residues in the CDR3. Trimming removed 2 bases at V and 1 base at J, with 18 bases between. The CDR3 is CASSLTNPTDGNTEAFF. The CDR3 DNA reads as TGCGCCAGCAGCTTAACCAACCCAACGGACGGGAACACTGAAGCTTTCTTT.